This T cell receptor beta chain was recovered during a study of a mutant IDH1 vaccine in newly diagnosed glioma. In the study overall: Averaging around 42 years of age, treated patients were about 62% male and 37.5% female. Therapy received beforehand was radiotherapy, temozolomide, or both, with most patients given both.

CDR1 and CDR2 (germline): SGHRS, YFSETQ. CDR3 length: 15 residues. The ends were cut back, 0 bases at V and 4 bases at J, with 14 bases in the middle. For this clone: Its antigen is still unknown.

Some clones are missing from TCRdb's copy, which holds only in-frame ones; the method was immunoSEQ multiplex PCR. The sample shows 75,000 to 80,000 clones, around 90% of them seen only once. Described time point: week 5, during vaccination. Alongside topical imiquimod, each dose of vaccine comprised 300 ug of mutant IDH1 20-mer peptide. Donors' newly diagnosed IDH1-mutant WHO grade 3 or 4 astrocytomas lacked nuclear ATRX. This receptor was identified in a woman between 45 and 60 years old with glioma. The chain has TRBV5-1 and TRBJ2-7, with no clear D. Specimen: PBMCs, collected from a glioma patient whose treatment included an IDH1 peptide vaccine. CDR3 DNA sequence: TGCGCCAGCAGCTTGGCGGTCGGGTTGGGATACGAGCAGTACTTC. Its translation is CASSLAVGLGYEQYF.